The T cell receptor (beta chain) under discussion was sequenced for a study of shared clonotypes between healthy human individuals. Here immunoSEQ multiplex PCR was the method, and the copy in TCRdb shows in-frame clones only, minus some. The table records roughly 2,000,000 clones, over 85% of them present only once. Cells designated naive CD8 were CD45RO-negative and were positively selected for CCR7, with terminally differentiated effector memory CD45RA+ cells excluded. V gave up 3 bases and J gave up 8 bases; unmatched junction bases: 3. This CDR3 spans 13 amino acids. Germline V gene data show CDR1 as MNHEY and CDR2 as SMNVEV (reference sequence).

This sequence originates from a young man in good health. The chain is built from TRBV27 and TRBJ1-2, with 10 bases fitting TRBD1. Sequenced sample: naive CD8+ T cells sorted from blood. DNA for the CDR3: TGTGCCAGCAGTTTGCAGACAGGGGGCGGCTACACCTTC. Translated, it gives CASSLQTGGGYTF.